Below, 9 T cell receptor beta chains from the same sample are listed, as sequenced in a study of CD8+ T cells in alopecia areata. As for treatment: oral pan-JAK inhibitor, 5-10 mg twice daily. cDNA serving as the sequencing template came from extracted, reverse transcribed RNA. Assay used: immunoSEQ multiplex PCR; TCRdb lists only in-frame clones, some missing. The repertoire includes 90,000 to 150,000 clones, about three fifths of them detected once, and roughly 30% sits in the top ten. The sequencing here drew on CD8+ T cells sorted from blood, taken at week 4, from a patient treated with tofacitinib. These receptors were obtained from a human donor with alopecia areata.

This chain connects TRBV5-4 to TRBJ2-5; no clear D. Trimming shortened V by 2 bases and J by 7 bases, and 6 bases separated the two germline ends. The CDR3 has 11 residues. CDR1 and CDR2 from the germline V gene are SGHNT and YYREEE (reference sequence). The CDR3 DNA sequence: TGTGCCAGCAGCTTCTCCGGGACCCAGTACTTC. This sequence encodes CASSFSGTQYF.

The chain uses TRBV2 and TRBJ2-7; D is uncertain. The CDR3 spans 13 residues. The ends were cut back, 3 bases at V and 0 bases at J, with 6 bases in the middle. Germline CDR1 is SNHLY and CDR2 is FYNNEI. CDR3 DNA: TGTGCCAGCAGTGAGCATGGCTCCTACGAGCAGTACTTC. Translation gives CASSEHGSYEQYF.

This clone was seen only a few times. The chain employs TRBV28 and TRBJ2-5, with D possibly matching TRBD2 (6 bases). The CDR3 has 15 amino acids. Looked up from germline, CDR1 is MDHEN and CDR2 is SYDVKM. The ends were cut back, 3 bases at V and 2 bases at J, with 13 bases in the middle. DNA of the CDR3: TGTGCCAGCAGTTTGATCCTAGCGTCGCAAGAGACCCAGTACTTC. Translating gives CASSLILASQETQYF. Looking up the rest from reference TRBV28 and TRBJ2-5 gives the full variable domain: DVKVTQSSRYLVKRTGEKVFLECVQDMDHENMFWYRQDPGLGLRLIYFSYDVKMKEKGDIPEGYSVSREKKERFSLILESASTNQTSMYLCASSLILASQETQYFGPGTRLLVL.

This chain links TRBV29-1 with TRBJ2-7; D call uncertain. The V gene lost 0 bases and the J gene lost 6 bases, with 6 bases spanning the gap. CDR1 and CDR2 from the germline V gene are SQVTM and ANQGSEA. The CDR3 runs 11 residues. The CDR3 region is CSVEEGLEQYF. The CDR3 DNA reads as TGCAGCGTTGAAGAAGGGCTCGAGCAGTACTTC.

This clone has a single count. The chain joins TRBV29-1 to TRBJ2-1, with D hard to call. CDR1 and CDR2 (germline): SQVTM, ANQGSEA. CDR3 length: 15 amino acids. V dropped 3 bases and J dropped 0 bases, with 12 bases sitting between them. CDR3 nucleotides: TGCAGCGTTGATGGGAACCCCAGCTCCTACAATGAGCAGTTCTTC. It specifies CSVDGNPSSYNEQFF.

A few counts support this clone. This sequence joins TRBV13 and TRBJ2-4; a weak D match, TRBD1 (5 bases). Germline V lookup: CDR1 PRHDT, CDR2 FYEKMQ (reference sequence). The CDR3 consists of 15 residues. V lost 5 bases and J 1 base, leaving 12 bases between the germline ends. The CDR3 DNA reads as TGTGCCAGCAGCCCGCAGGGATACGCCAAAAACATTCAGTACTTC. Translating it yields CASSPQGYAKNIQYF.

At least ten counts were recorded for this clone. The chain is built from TRBV10-3 and TRBJ1-6; D is perhaps TRBD1 (6 bases). Deletions cut 3 bases from V and 9 bases from J, with 18 bases between. This CDR3 has 16 amino acids. The germline V gene encodes CDR1 ENHRY and CDR2 SYGVKD. CDR3 residues: CAISDPHEGEVSPLHF. CDR3 bases: TGTGCCATCAGTGACCCTCATGAGGGGGAAGTTTCACCCCTCCACTTT.

This clone was counted a few times. This rearrangement joins TRBV15 to TRBJ1-1, with D hard to call. V dropped 1 base and J dropped 4 bases, with 7 bases sitting between them. Germline V gives CDR1 LNHNV, CDR2 YYDKDF (reference sequence). The CDR3 totals 13 residues. The CDR3 sequence: CATSRVGITEAFF. The CDR3 nucleotides are TGTGCCACCAGCAGAGTAGGGATCACTGAAGCTTTCTTT.

Of note for this clone: One end of the junction is discordant with germline, which a read error may explain. The chain is built from TRBV7-2 and TRBJ1-6, with D tentatively TRBD1 (6 bases). Germline CDR1 SGHTA, CDR2 FQGNSA. The CDR3 has 13 amino acids. CDR3 loop: CASNLGGNSPLHF. CDR3 nucleotide sequence: TGTGCCAGCAACTTAGGGGGGAATTCACCCCTCCACTTT.